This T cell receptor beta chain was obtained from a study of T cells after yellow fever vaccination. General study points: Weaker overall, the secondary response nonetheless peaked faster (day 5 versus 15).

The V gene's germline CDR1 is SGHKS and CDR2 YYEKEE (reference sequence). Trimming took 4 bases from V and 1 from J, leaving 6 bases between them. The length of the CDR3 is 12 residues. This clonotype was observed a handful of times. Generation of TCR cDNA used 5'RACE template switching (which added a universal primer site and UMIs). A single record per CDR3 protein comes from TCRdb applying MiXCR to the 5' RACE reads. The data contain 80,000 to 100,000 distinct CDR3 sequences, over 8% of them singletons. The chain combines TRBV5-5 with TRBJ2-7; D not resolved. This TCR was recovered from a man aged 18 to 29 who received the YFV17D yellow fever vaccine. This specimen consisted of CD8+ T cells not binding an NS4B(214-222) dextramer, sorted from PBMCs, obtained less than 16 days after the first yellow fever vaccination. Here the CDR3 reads CASSVVSYEQYF. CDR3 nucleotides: TGTGCCAGCAGCGTCGTTTCCTACGAGCAGTACTTC. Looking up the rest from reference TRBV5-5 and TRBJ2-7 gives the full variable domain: DAGVTQSPTHLIKTRGQQVTLRCSPISGHKSVSWYQQVLGQGPQFIFQYYEKEERGRGNFPDRFSARQFPNYSSELNVNALLLGDSALYLCASSVVSYEQYFGPGTRLTVT.